Each of the 21 T cell receptor beta chains below was sequenced from the same sample in a study of siplizumab effects on memory and regulatory T cells. Assay used: immunoSEQ multiplex PCR; TCRdb lists only in-frame clones, some missing. The sample includes approximately 75,000 clones, 93% seen only once; the top ten take roughly 5%. Sequencing was performed on CD8+ T cells sorted from blood. The origin of the receptors is a human donor in good health.

The chain uses TRBV27 and TRBJ1-1, with TRBD1 matching 7 bases. CDR1 is MNHEY, CDR2 SMNVEV, per germline (reference sequence). Trimming at V came to 3 bases and at J to 1 base, leaving 2 bases not matched to a gene. CDR3 length: 14 amino acids. CDR3 amino acids: CASSFQGGNTEAFF. CDR3 sequence (DNA): TGTGCCAGCAGTTTCCAGGGGGGGAACACTGAAGCTTTCTTT.

The chain carries TRBV7-6 and TRBJ2-7; D unclear. The germline gives CDR1 SGHVS, CDR2 FNYEAQ. This CDR3 spans 12 amino acids. The V gene lost 2 bases and the J gene lost 6 bases, with 8 bases spanning the gap. The DNA of the CDR3 is TGTGCCAGCAGCTTACCCGGGCTCGAGCAGTACTTC. This sequence encodes CASSLPGLEQYF.

For this clone: Mismatch with germline at one junction end may stem from a read error. V and J are TRBV13 and TRBJ1-1; 8 bases align to TRBD1. The CDR3 sequence is 16 residues long. Looked up from germline, CDR1 is PRHDT and CDR2 is FYEKMQ (reference sequence). The CDR3 coding sequence is TGTGCCAGCAGCCTAGGACAGGGTGGGACGAACACTGAAGCTTTCTTT. This translates into CASSLGQGGTNTEAFF.

This sequence joins TRBV7-9 and TRBJ2-1; D call uncertain. This CDR3 spans 13 amino acids. Deletions cut 4 bases from V and 2 bases from J, with 6 bases between. Germline V lookup: CDR1 SEHNR, CDR2 FQNEAQ (reference sequence). The CDR3 here is CASSSPTYNEQFF. Here the CDR3 DNA reads TGTGCCAGCAGCTCTCCAACCTACAATGAGCAGTTCTTC.

The gene calls are TRBV7-9 and TRBJ2-5; D may be TRBD1 or TRBD2 (6 bases each). V was trimmed by 7 bases and J by 1 base, leaving 13 bases between them. The V gene's germline CDR1 is SEHNR and CDR2 FQNEAQ (reference sequence). The CDR3 has 14 amino acids. This CDR3 is CASTEGGSQETQYF. The CDR3 coding sequence is TGTGCCAGCACCGAGGGGGGCAGCCAAGAGACCCAGTACTTC.

V is TRBV7-9 and J is TRBJ2-3, with a tentative D call TRBD1 (6 bases). Germline V gene lookup returns CDR1 SEHNR and CDR2 FQNEAQ (reference sequence). This CDR3 comprises 17 residues. V was cut by 4 bases and J by 0 bases, with 17 bases left in between. The CDR3 region has the DNA TGTGCCAGCAGCTATGACAGGATGCATACTAGCACAGATACGCAGTATTTT. The encoded protein is CASSYDRMHTSTDTQYF.

This chain links TRBV27 with TRBJ2-5, with a possible D match to TRBD1 (5 bases). The CDR3 has 13 amino acids. From germline, CDR1 is MNHEY and CDR2 SMNVEV (reference sequence). V gave up 2 bases and J gave up 5 bases, with 9 bases separating them. Here the CDR3 reads CASSLRGVETQYF. The CDR3 nucleotides are TGTGCCAGCAGTTTAAGGGGCGTCGAGACCCAGTACTTC.

CDR3 DNA: TGTGCCAGCAGCCCCAGGGGGCCGAGCTATGGCTACACCTTC. It encodes CASSPRGPSYGYTF. J is TRBJ1-2 and V is TRBV27; 8 positions agree with TRBD1. The CDR3 has 14 residues. Germline V gene sequence: CDR1 MNHEY, CDR2 SMNVEV (reference sequence). Losses at the gene ends were 6 bases for V and 4 bases for J; bases not matched to a gene: 7.

The V call is TRBV7-2, the J call TRBJ2-5; 7 bases match TRBD2. The end of the DNA fits TRBJ2-7 better, so the J call may be wrong. There are 13 residues in the CDR3. Germline V gene sequence: CDR1 SGHTA, CDR2 FQGNSA. In DNA form, the CDR3 reads TGTGCCAGCAGCTTAGCGGGGGGGTACGAGCAGTACTTC. The encoded protein is CASSLAGGYEQYF.

The genes are TRBV9 and TRBJ2-3, with D perhaps TRBD2 (6 bases). The CDR3 contains 14 residues. The V and J ends lost 7 bases and 2 bases respectively, with 14 bases between them. In germline, CDR1 is SGDLS, CDR2 YYNGEE. CDR3 coding DNA: TGTGCCAGCCGGGGGTCTTCAACCACAGATACGCAGTATTTT. Amino acid sequence: CASRGSSTTDTQYF.

This clone is medium-sized (0.01 to 0.1%). The chain uses TRBV6-4 and TRBJ2-2; the match to TRBD1 covers 7 bases. V was clipped by 6 bases and J by 3 bases; unmatched bases: 4. Germline-derived CDR1 and CDR2 are MRHNA and SNTAGT. The CDR3 is 14 residues long. CDR3: CASSGQEDTGELFF. The CDR3 bases are TGTGCCAGCAGCGGACAGGAGGACACCGGGGAGCTGTTTTTT.

The genes are TRBV7-2 and TRBJ1-6; D may be TRBD1 (5 bases). Per germline, CDR1 SGHTA and CDR2 FQGNSA. V lost 5 bases, J lost 0 bases, and 11 bases lay in between. CDR3 size: 16 residues. The CDR3 nucleotides read TGTGCCAGCAGCCCCACAGGAAGCTCCTATAATTCACCCCTCCACTTT. Encoded protein: CASSPTGSSYNSPLHF.

This chain links TRBV18 with TRBJ1-1, with D unclear. The V gene lost 2 bases and the J gene lost 3 bases, with 7 bases spanning the gap. This CDR3 has 13 amino acids. CDR1 KGHSH and CDR2 LQKENI come from the germline V gene. The CDR3: CASSPVEDTEAFF. CDR3 in DNA: TGTGCCAGCTCACCAGTGGAGGACACTGAAGCTTTCTTT.

The chain uses TRBV2 and TRBJ2-1; D might be TRBD2 (6 bases). Germline V gene data show CDR1 as SNHLY and CDR2 as FYNNEI. Trimming took 0 bases from V and 6 from J, leaving 9 bases between them. The length of the CDR3 is 14 residues. CDR3 bases: TGTGCCAGCAGTGAAGCGGGGGGTCTCAATGAGCAGTTCTTC. Translation gives CASSEAGGLNEQFF.

The chain recombines TRBV5-6 with TRBJ2-3, with D tentatively TRBD1 (6 bases). The V and J ends lost 0 bases and 5 bases respectively, with 22 bases between them. CDR3 length: 18 residues. Germline assignment: CDR1 SGHDT and CDR2 YYEEEE. CDR3 sequence: CASSLDLMAGAFLDTQYF. CDR3 nucleotides: TGTGCCAGCAGCTTGGATTTGATGGCAGGGGCCTTTCTAGATACGCAGTATTTT.

This clone was detected only once. As DNA, the CDR3 is TGCGCCAGCAGCCAAGAAATAGGCAGGCCCACCCATATGACCTTC. This translates into CASSQEIGRPTHMTF. This chain joins TRBV4-3 and TRBJ1-2; D is unresolved. Germline-derived CDR1 and CDR2 are LGHNA and YSLEER. CDR3 length: 15 amino acids. V lost 0 bases and J lost 14, with 22 bases in between.

This sequence joins TRBV28 and TRBJ2-7; D gene ambiguous. V dropped 3 bases and J dropped 5 bases, with 17 bases sitting between them. The germline gives CDR1 MDHEN, CDR2 SYDVKM. This CDR3 region has 15 residues. For the CDR3, the DNA is TGTGCCAGCAGTTTTAAAACCGGTATGGTTGACGAGCAGTACTTC. Residues: CASSFKTGMVDEQYF.

V gene TRBV5-6 combines with J gene TRBJ2-5; 8 bases are shared with TRBD2. The CDR3 loop spans 16 amino acids. Germline V gives CDR1 SGHDT, CDR2 YYEEEE. V dropped 2 bases and J dropped 5; count of bases not matched to a gene: 11. The DNA for the CDR3 is TGTGCCAGCAGCTTCGGGCTCGGGGGGGCTGTCGAGACCCAGTACTTC. It encodes CASSFGLGGAVETQYF. Drawing the rest from reference TRBV5-6 and TRBJ2-5, the complete variable domain is DAGVTQSPTHLIKTRGQQVTLRCSPKSGHDTVSWYQQALGQGPQFIFQYYEEEERQRGNFPDRFSGHQFPNYSSELNVNALLLGDSALYLCASSFGLGGAVETQYFGPGTRLLVL.

The chain has TRBV14 and TRBJ2-3; 10 bases align to TRBD2. V was clipped by 1 base and J by 4 bases; unmatched bases: 2. Germline values: CDR1 SGHDN, CDR2 FVKESK. The CDR3 totals 15 residues. The CDR3 coding sequence is TGTGCCAGCAGCCAAGGCAGCGGGGGGGCAGATACGCAGTATTTT. Translation: CASSQGSGGADTQYF.

The rearrangement links TRBV29-1 to TRBJ2-5; D remains unclear. Germline V gene sequence: CDR1 SQVTM, CDR2 ANQGSEA. The CDR3 covers 13 residues. Trimming took 2 bases from V and 4 from J, leaving 11 bases between them. The CDR3 protein is CSVEPGPVETQYF. CDR3 in DNA: TGCAGCGTTGAACCAGGCCCGGTAGAGACCCAGTACTTC.

V gene TRBV6-5 combines with J gene TRBJ2-7, with 10 nucleotides matching TRBD1. Germline CDR1 MNHEY, CDR2 SVGAGI. V lost 2 bases to trimming and J lost 3 bases; unmatched junction nucleotides: 1. The CDR3 is 14 amino acids. The CDR3 nucleotides read TGTGCCAGCAGTTACGGACAGGGGGTCTACGAGCAGTACTTC. It codes for CASSYGQGVYEQYF.